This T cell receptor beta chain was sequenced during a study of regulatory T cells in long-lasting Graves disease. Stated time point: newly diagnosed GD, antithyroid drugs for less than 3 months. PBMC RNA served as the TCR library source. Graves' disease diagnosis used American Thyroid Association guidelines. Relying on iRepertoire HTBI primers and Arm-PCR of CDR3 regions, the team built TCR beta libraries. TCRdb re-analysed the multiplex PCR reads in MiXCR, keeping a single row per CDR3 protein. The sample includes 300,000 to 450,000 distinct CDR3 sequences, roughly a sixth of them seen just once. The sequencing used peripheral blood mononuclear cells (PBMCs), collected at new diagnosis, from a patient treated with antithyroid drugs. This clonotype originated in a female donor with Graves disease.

In DNA form, the CDR3 reads TGTGCCTGGAGCCGAGTCCCGGGGGCCGAGCAGTACTTC. Amino acids: CAWSRVPGAEQYF. The chain is built from TRBV30 and TRBJ2-7, with D perhaps matching TRBD1 or TRBD2 (6 bases each). V was cut by 3 bases and J by 6 bases, with 15 bases left in between. The CDR3 runs 13 residues. CDR1 and CDR2 from the germline V gene are GTSNPN and SVGIG (reference sequence).